The TCR beta chain under discussion was sequenced for a study of T cells after posttransplantation cyclophosphamide (TCRdb year 2016). Regarding the study in general: Using TRB sequencing, the study followed how the T cell repertoire rebuilt after myeloablative bone marrow transplantation with posttransplantation cyclophosphamide given as GVHD prophylaxis. TRB sequencing was performed on blood from all 35 or so PTCy patients with 1-year posttransplant specimens. Public TRB sequences were checked against a database of over 3,500 sequences associated with responses to pathogens, tumor antigens, self-antigens and alloantigens. Antigen receptor sequencing covered samples from approximately 38 PTCy-treated patients and about 17 of their related bone marrow donors. Up to 3 additional blood samples from 2 to 5.2 years after transplant were also TRB-sequenced in 3 patients, as was pretransplant blood from a handful of patients. TRA and TRB clonality were tightly correlated in 9 samples, so subsequent TCR analyses focused on TRB only.

PTCy-treated patients came from a prospective multi-institutional clinical trial. Mononuclear cells from peripheral blood and bone marrow were separated by Ficoll-Hypaque density centrifugation and then cryopreserved. This clone showed up just a few times. Its recognized antigen is unknown. The input lacks base qualities; no much larger clone sits a single base away. The V and J ends are trimmed by 6 bases and 6 bases, leaving 9 bases between them. The CDR3, from cysteine to phenylalanine, totals 12 residues. The entry retains the CDR3 DNA only, 36 bases that are in frame from base 1. CDR1 MGHDK and CDR2 SYGVNS are derived from the germline V gene. TRB sequencing used genomic DNA with the immunoSEQ assay at survey resolution or the hsTCRB kit. From the authors' description of their analysis: The immunoSEQ software handled the initial read processing, while the LymphoSeq R package was used for the repertoire analyses. Clonality was computed as 1 minus normalized Shannon entropy; Gini coefficient was also calculated for each TRB dataset. To infer phenotypes in unsorted samples, TRB sequences from sorted subsets of the recipient or donor were mapped onto unsorted samples from the same recipient. TCRdb took this table from immuneACCESS and kept in-frame rearrangements with V and J called. Such tables lack part of the clones; where checked against another copy, unresolved V genes explain under half of the gap, and the rest is unexplained. From that table come the V and J calls and clone size; the DNA was used to work out D and trimming. The sample table contains roughly 2,700 clones; only one count was recorded for roughly 81% of them. In total, the top ten clones hold 20% to 25% of the sample.

General conclusions and limits of the study: At 1-2 months, donor-recipient similarity was low but rose over the first year, and the later blood repertoires were often dominated by donor CD8+ memory clones. The TRB repertoires of T cells infiltrating skin or the GI tract showed only limited overlap with the TRB repertoires found in blood. Across the 45 or so patients, TRB clonality was highly associated with recipient CMV seropositivity and CMV reactivation, and diversity with PTCy was similar to that in the CNI/methotrexate controls.

The sequence was collected from a man aged 30 to 39 with a blood cancer, CMV-positive, and with a related stem cell donor. Sequencing was done on a sample of PBMCs. The chain uses TRBV25-1 and TRBJ2-1; the D gene cannot be named for sure. Here the CDR3 is given as CASSPVSNEQFF. The DNA is as follows: TGTGCCAGCAGCCCCGTGAGCAATGAGCAGTTCTTC. Outside the CDR3, residues come from the reference TRBV25-1 and TRBJ2-1 proteins, so the full variable domain is: EADIYQTPRYLVIGTGKKITLECSQTMGHDKMYWYQQDPGMELHLIHYSYGVNSTEKGDLSSESTVSRIRTEHFPLTLESARPSHTSQYLCASSPVSNEQFFGPGTRLTVL.